The 7 T cell receptor beta chains below all came from one sample that was sequenced in a study of blood T cell repertoires in COVID-19. Generated by immunoSEQ multiplex PCR, the TCRdb table keeps only in-frame clones and is missing some. The top ten clones hold less than 2% of a sample with approximately 500,000 clones, around 89% of them seen once. The sample was PBMCs or T cells enriched from blood (not recorded which). These receptors were obtained from a woman in her forties who had recovered from COVID-19.

This rearrangement joins TRBV7-9 to TRBJ2-1, with 12 nucleotides matching TRBD2. CDR1 is SEHNR, CDR2 FQNEAQ, per germline (reference sequence). Unmatched junction bases numbered 4, after V lost 5 bases and J lost 2 bases. The CDR3 covers 16 residues. CDR3 bases: TGTGCCAGCAGCCGGACTAGCGGGGCCCCCTACAATGAGCAGTTCTTC. Protein sequence: CASSRTSGAPYNEQFF.

The CDR3 reads CASSLEIAGGYEQYF. The CDR3 DNA is TGTGCCAGCAGCTTGGAAATAGCGGGAGGGTACGAGCAGTACTTC. The chain joins TRBV11-2 to TRBJ2-7, with 11 bases that match TRBD2. J lost 4 bases, V lost 3 bases, and 5 bases had no gene match. The CDR3 is 15 amino acids. Germline CDR1 is SGHAT and CDR2 is FQNNGV. The full variable domain, in which reference TRBV11-2 and TRBJ2-7 provide the parts outside the CDR3, is EAGVAQSPRYKIIEKRQSVAFWCNPISGHATLYWYQQILGQGPKLLIQFQNNGVVDDSQLPKDRFSAERLKGVDSTLKIQPAKLEDSAVYLCASSLEIAGGYEQYFGPGTRLTVT.

This chain connects TRBV10-3 to TRBJ2-1; a weak D match, TRBD1 (5 bases). This CDR3 region has 16 residues. The germline V gene encodes CDR1 ENHRY and CDR2 SYGVKD. V lost 6 bases to trimming and J lost 3 bases, with 18 bases between them. CDR3 nucleotide sequence: TGTGCCATCAGCAGTCTGTCGACAGAGCACTACAATGAGCAGTTCTTC. It yields the protein CAISSLSTEHYNEQFF.

This clone was observed a few times. The chain links TRBV5-4 to TRBJ1-6; no firm D call. Germline V lookup: CDR1 SGHNT, CDR2 YYREEE (reference sequence). V lost 3 bases, J lost 3 bases, and 7 bases lay in between. The CDR3 spans 14 residues. Here the CDR3 DNA reads TGTGCCAGCAGCTCAGGAAACTATAATTCACCCCTCCACTTT. Amino acids: CASSSGNYNSPLHF.

This chain connects TRBV4-1 to TRBJ1-6; D is uncertain. The CDR3 is 15 residues long. Germline lookup yields CDR1 MGHRA and CDR2 YSYEKL. V was shortened by 0 bases and J by 7 bases, with 10 bases between the two germline ends. The CDR3 nucleotides are TGCGCCAGCAGCCAAGAATACAGAGTAAATTCACCCCTCCACTTT. It yields the protein CASSQEYRVNSPLHF.

This clone appeared once. This chain links TRBV5-1 with TRBJ2-1; 8 positions match TRBD1. After removal of 4 bases from V and 0 bases from J, the junction contained 3 bases not matched to a gene. The CDR3 sequence is 15 residues long. Germline lookup yields CDR1 SGHRS and CDR2 YFSETQ. CDR3 coding DNA: TGCGCCAGCAGCGTGGACAGGGTCTCCTACAATGAGCAGTTCTTC. Translated: CASSVDRVSYNEQFF.

The J gene is TRBJ1-1, the V gene TRBV11-2; D remains unclear. The length of the CDR3 is 12 residues. V was pared by 3 bases and J by 8 bases, with 10 bases between. Germline CDR1 is SGHAT and CDR2 is FQNNGV. The DNA for the CDR3 is TGTGCCAGCAGCTTGCTGAGTCACGAAGCTTTCTTT. It encodes CASSLLSHEAFF.